The TCR beta chain described here comes from a study of T cell responses to AZD1222 COVID-19 vaccine. General study points: Baseline serostatus was positive in only a handful of AZD1222 recipients. A rise in Spike-specific TCR breadth and depth followed two AZD1222 doses.

Points on this clone: No antigen is known for it. The same CDR3 also results from other DNA sequences found in this sample.

Sequencing was performed with immunoSEQ multiplex PCR; in TCRdb, only in-frame clones are kept and a portion is missing. Counted here are 80,000 to 100,000 clones, roughly 88% occurring once; the ten biggest clones make up roughly 3.1%. The ends lost 0 bases at V and 1 base at J; junction bases unmatched: 0. From germline, CDR1 is SGHRS and CDR2 YFSETQ. CDR3 size: 15 residues. The source is an adult who received the AZD1222 COVID-19 vaccine. The chain has TRBV5-1 and TRBJ2-7; 11 bases map to TRBD2. This specimen consisted of peripheral blood, obtained 28 days after the second AZD1222 dose. DNA for the CDR3: TGCGCCAGCAGCTTGGTAGCGGGAGGGTCCTACGAGCAGTACTTC. Its protein is CASSLVAGGSYEQYF.